Below are 18 T cell receptor beta chains sequenced from a single sample in a study of T cell responses to AZD1222 COVID-19 vaccine (dated by TCRdb to the early 2020s). Library generation was performed with the immunoSEQ multiplex PCR assay. TCRdb holds this immuneACCESS table with in-frame rearrangements only. Some clones are missing; in checked studies, unresolved V genes explain under half, and the rest has no known cause. The sample table contains some 150,000 clones; only one count was recorded for roughly 90% of them. The ten largest clones represent 2.5% to 3.5% of the sample. The time point label here, explained by the study, means: baseline before first vaccination. Sequences were derived from peripheral blood, sampled on day 0 of AZD1222 vaccination. The receptors were gathered from an adult in good health.

This chain joins TRBV4-1 and TRBJ2-2, with D tentatively TRBD1 or TRBD2 (5 bases each). V lost 0 bases and J 1 base, leaving 12 bases between the germline ends. CDR3 size: 17 residues. In germline, CDR1 is MGHRA, CDR2 YSYEKL. The CDR3 DNA reads as TGCGCCAGCAGCCAAGATCGGGCAGGGAGGAACACCGGGGAGCTGTTTTTT. Its protein is CASSQDRAGRNTGELFF.

The chain recombines TRBV7-8 with TRBJ2-7; D may be TRBD1 (6 bases). Germline CDR1 and CDR2: SGHVS and FQNEAQ. Between the trimmed V and J ends, which lost 4 bases and 2 bases, there was a span of 9 bases. The CDR3 totals 13 residues. CDR3 residues: CASSSQGPYEQYF. The CDR3 DNA reads TGTGCCAGCAGCTCGCAGGGGCCCTACGAGCAGTACTTC.

The chain has TRBV15 and TRBJ1-2; maybe TRBD1 (5 bases). The V and J ends lost 0 bases and 4 bases respectively, with 21 bases between them. The germline V gene has CDR1 LNHNV and CDR2 YYDKDF (reference sequence). CDR3 length equals 18 residues. Written as DNA, the CDR3 is TGTGCCACCAGCAGAGATTGGGGGTCTGAAGGGTCTCGCTATGGCTACACCTTC. This gives the protein CATSRDWGSEGSRYGYTF.

A single count supports this clone. J is TRBJ2-5 and V is TRBV20-1; TRBD2 agrees at 9 bases. The CDR3 is 14 residues long. The V and J ends lost 3 bases and 4 bases, in that order; junction bases with no gene match: 6. Germline CDR1 is DFQATT and CDR2 is SNEGSKA (reference sequence). This chain's CDR3 is CSASSGTSTETQYF. The CDR3 nucleotides read TGCAGTGCTAGTTCGGGGACTAGCACAGAGACCCAGTACTTC.

J is TRBJ1-5 and V is TRBV7-6, with D unresolved. This CDR3 comprises 14 residues. V was cut by 1 base and J by 3 bases, with 7 bases left in between. Per germline, CDR1 SGHVS and CDR2 FNYEAQ. The CDR3 sequence is CASSLDPLNQPQHF. CDR3 DNA sequence: TGTGCCAGCAGCTTAGACCCACTCAATCAGCCCCAGCATTTT.

This chain's CDR3 is CASSFSNPSSSYNSPLHF. CDR3 bases: TGTGCCAGCAGCTTTTCCAATCCGTCTAGCTCCTATAATTCACCCCTCCACTTT. The V gene is TRBV21-1, the J gene TRBJ1-6. TRBV21-1 is a pseudogene. This CDR3 is 18 amino acids long.

The J gene is TRBJ2-1, the V gene TRBV7-2; the D gene is possibly TRBD2 (5 bases). CDR3 length equals 15 residues. The V gene's germline CDR1 is SGHTA and CDR2 FQGNSA. The V end was cut by 6 bases, the J end by 0 bases, with 12 bases between. This CDR3 is CASRLGRNSYNEQFF. Written as DNA, the CDR3 is TGTGCCAGCAGACTAGGACGGAACTCCTACAATGAGCAGTTCTTC.

The chain joins TRBV18 to TRBJ1-1; D remains unclear. CDR3 length: 13 amino acids. Trimming removed 0 bases from V and 10 bases from J, with 12 bases in between. CDR1 is KGHSH, CDR2 LQKENI, per germline. For the CDR3, the DNA is TGTGCCAGCTCACCACCGGTCAGCGTCGGAGCTTTCTTT. Protein: CASSPPVSVGAFF.

This clone was detected only a few times. The chain joins TRBV6-2 or TRBV6-3 to TRBJ1-1; D remains unclear. Trimming removed 0 bases at V and 6 bases at J, with 11 bases between. The germline CDR1 and CDR2 sequences are MNHEY and SVGEGT. The CDR3 has 14 amino acids. DNA for the CDR3: TGTGCCAGCAGTTACTCTAGGGCAGATCCTGAAGCTTTCTTT. The encoded protein is CASSYSRADPEAFF.

This rearrangement joins TRBV7-2 to TRBJ2-7; D is tentatively TRBD1 or TRBD2 (5 bases each). CDR1 and CDR2 from the germline V gene are SGHTA and FQGNSA. This CDR3 spans 15 amino acids. Between the trimmed V and J ends, which lost 0 bases and 2 bases, there was a span of 11 bases. The CDR3 spells CASSLAEVGAYEQYF. CDR3 sequence (DNA): TGTGCCAGCAGCTTAGCAGAGGTGGGGGCCTACGAGCAGTACTTC.

The genes are TRBV13 and TRBJ1-6; 11 bases are shared with TRBD1. In germline, CDR1 is PRHDT, CDR2 FYEKMQ (reference sequence). The V and J ends lost 4 bases and 7 bases, in that order; junction bases with no gene match: 3. This CDR3 is built from 15 residues. In nucleotides, the CDR3 is TGTGCCAGCAGCTCACGGACAGGGGGCAATTCACCCCTCCACTTT. Translation: CASSSRTGGNSPLHF. The whole variable domain, remainder taken from reference TRBV13 and TRBJ1-6, is AAGVIQSPRHLIKEKRETATLKCYPIPRHDTVYWYQQGPGQDPQFLISFYEKMQSDKGSIPDRFSAQQFSDYHSELNMSSLELGDSALYFCASSSRTGGNSPLHFGNGTRLTVT.

CDR3 sequence (DNA): TGTGCCAGCAGCGACCCGGGACAGGTCGCTTTCTTT. Translated, it gives CASSDPGQVAFF. J is TRBJ1-1 and V is TRBV9; 8 bases fit TRBD1. Unmatched junction bases numbered 6, after V lost 3 bases and J lost 11 bases. The CDR3 has 12 amino acids. In germline, CDR1 is SGDLS, CDR2 YYNGEE.

The gene calls are TRBV6-5 and TRBJ1-1; TRBD1 is a possible D gene (6 bases). V was trimmed by 6 bases and J by 3 bases, leaving 17 bases between them. Germline CDR1 and CDR2: MNHEY and SVGAGI. The CDR3 extends over 15 amino acids. The CDR3 reads CASRQGTGWDTEAFF. CDR3 coding DNA: TGTGCCAGCAGACAGGGAACGGGGTGGGACACTGAAGCTTTCTTT.

V and J are TRBV28 and TRBJ1-5; 7 bases line up with TRBD1. V gave up 4 bases and J gave up 15 bases; unmatched junction bases: 9. This CDR3 is built from 12 residues. From germline, CDR1 is MDHEN and CDR2 SYDVKM. CDR3 amino acids: CASSSGTVHRHF. The CDR3 nucleotides are TGTGCCAGCAGTTCAGGGACAGTTCATCGGCATTTT.

This chain joins TRBV9 and TRBJ1-2; D unclear. This CDR3 comprises 14 residues. Germline values: CDR1 SGDLS, CDR2 YYNGEE. Trimming cost V 4 bases and J 1 base, with 11 bases left between them. The CDR3 sequence: CASSPSLYNYGYTF. CDR3 nucleotide sequence: TGTGCCAGCAGCCCGAGCCTGTATAACTATGGCTACACCTTC.

The chain joins TRBV5-6 to TRBJ1-6, with 8 nucleotides matching TRBD1. The junction had 6 bases not matched to a gene; V was cut back by 3 bases and J by 7 bases. The CDR3 runs 15 residues. In germline, CDR1 is SGHDT, CDR2 YYEEEE. The DNA for the CDR3 is TGTGCCAGCAGCTCGATGGACAGGGTCAATTCACCCCTCCACTTT. Amino acids: CASSSMDRVNSPLHF.

The chain recombines TRBV5-1 with TRBJ2-4, with D hard to call. Per the germline V gene, CDR1 is SGHRS and CDR2 is YFSETQ. V was cut by 0 bases and J by 0 bases, with 10 bases left in between. This CDR3 has 16 amino acids. CDR3 in amino acids: CASSLDRSLAKNIQYF. For the CDR3, the DNA is TGCGCCAGCAGCTTGGACAGAAGTTTAGCCAAAAACATTCAGTACTTC.

V gene TRBV28 combines with J gene TRBJ2-7; 9 bases align to TRBD1. CDR1 is MDHEN and CDR2 is SYDVKM in the germline V gene. The CDR3 totals 17 residues. The V and J ends lost 1 base and 0 bases, in that order; junction bases with no gene match: 7. As DNA, the CDR3 is TGTGCCAGCAGTTTATCCTGGACAGGGGCTAGCTCCTACGAGCAGTACTTC. This sequence encodes CASSLSWTGASSYEQYF.